Detailed here is one T cell receptor (beta chain). Its antigen is undetermined. This specimen comes from a study of T cell responses to AZD1222 COVID-19 vaccine. Assay: immunoSEQ multiplex PCR; the TCRdb copy retains only in-frame clones and omits some. The table lists roughly 140,000 clones, over 75% of them singletons. Study-level findings and limits: Dominant CD4 TCR responses targeted spike regions 160-218 and 743-854.

The CDR3 is 14 residues long. Trimming pared 6 bases from V and 7 bases from J, leaving 15 bases between. CDR1 is MNHEY and CDR2 is SVGAGI in the germline V gene. Sequencing was performed on peripheral blood, taken on day 0 of AZD1222 vaccination. The chain joins TRBV6-5 to TRBJ2-2; TRBD1 might be the D (7 bases). The sequence came from an adult in good health. In nucleotides, the CDR3 is TGTGCCAGCAGGGGGCAGGGGGAGGTCGGGGAGCTGTTTTTT. Protein product: CASRGQGEVGELFF.